These T cell receptor beta chains were read from a single sample in a study of blood T cell repertoires in COVID-19. Here immunoSEQ multiplex PCR was the method, and the copy in TCRdb shows in-frame clones only, minus some. The data hold some 530,000 clones, with approximately 83% observed a single time. Input material: peripheral blood. The receptor source for this set is a human donor in a cohort sampled during active COVID-19. Both conserved end residues are part of each CDR3. A D gene is named only where the DNA matches it firmly. Size is omitted from some rows. Given values are once, few, many or a class for expanded clones.

once TRBJ2-1 TRBD1 TRBV4-1 TGCGCCAGCAGCCAACAAACTGGACAGGGCCACAATGAGCAGTTCTTC CASSQQTGQGHNEQFF
- TRBJ1-1 - TRBV7-2 TGTGCCAGCAAAGAACAGGAAAACACTGAAGCTTTCTTT CASKEQENTEAFF
- TRBJ2-3 - TRBV19 TGTGCCGGTGGCAGCGGATCCACAGATACGCAGTATTTT CAGGSGSTDTQYF
few TRBJ2-7 TRBD2 TRBV20-1 TGCAGTGTTAAGGGAGGGGTCGAGCAGTACTTC CSVKGGVEQYF
- TRBJ2-5 TRBD2 TRBV10-1 TGCGCCAGCAGTGATTATCGAGGGACTAGCGGGAGCGATCTACAAGAGACCCAGTACTTC CASSDYRGTSGSDLQETQYF
- TRBJ1-5 TRBD1 TRBV19 TGTGCCAGTAGTACAAGACAGGGTGTTCTCTCTGGCAATCAGCCCCAGCATTTT CASSTRQGVLSGNQPQHF
- TRBJ1-1 TRBD1 TRBV2 TGTGCCAGCGGGCAGGGGGCTGGCACTGAAGCTTTCTTT CASGQGAGTEAFF
- TRBJ1-1 TRBD1 TRBV6-2/TRBV6-3 TGTGCCAGCAGTTACTCCCTTTACAGGGGAGGAAGCACTGAAGCTTTCTTT CASSYSLYRGGSTEAFF
- TRBJ2-3 TRBD2 TRBV5-1 TGCGCCAGCAGCCAAGACGGGACTATCACAGATACGCAGTATTTT CASSQDGTITDTQYF
few TRBJ2-5 - TRBV6-2/TRBV6-3 TGTGCCAGCAGTCTTCGGGGGGAGACCCAGTACTTC CASSLRGETQYF
- TRBJ1-4 - TRBV29-1 TGCAGCGTCCGTTGGAGGGATGAAAAACTGTTTTTT CSVRWRDEKLFF
- TRBJ1-5 TRBD1 TRBV6-5 TGTGCCAGCAGGTTGGACAGGGGGAGCAATCAGCCCCAGCATTTT CASRLDRGSNQPQHF
- TRBJ2-5 - TRBV7-3 TGTGCCAGCAGCTTAATAGCCCAAGAGACCCAGTACTTC CASSLIAQETQYF
- TRBJ1-2 TRBD1 TRBV5-1 TGCGCCAGCAGCTTGTCCGGACAGGGGGCTGATGGCTACACCTTC CASSLSGQGADGYTF
- TRBJ1-1 TRBD1 TRBV24-1 TGTGCCACCAGGGGGACAGGGGAGAAATTCACTGAAGCTTTCTTT CATRGTGEKFTEAFF
- TRBJ2-1 TRBD2 TRBV15 TGTGCCACCAGCGGTCCTACTAGCGGGAAGTGGAATGAGCAGTTCTTC CATSGPTSGKWNEQFF
- TRBJ1-6 TRBD1 TRBV27 TGTGCCAGCAGACCGGACAGGGTGGTTGGTTCACCCCTCCACTTT CASRPDRVVGSPLHF
once TRBJ2-5 - TRBV7-9 TGTGCCAGCAGCTTAAAAGGACTGGAAGAGACCCAGTACTTC CASSLKGLEETQYF
- TRBJ1-6 TRBD1 TRBV28 TGTGCCAGCAGTTTATGGGGGTTTGGGACAGGAAGATCACCCCTCCACTTT CASSLWGFGTGRSPLHF
- TRBJ1-5 TRBD1 TRBV11-2 TGTGCCAGCAGCTTAGATGGGGACAGGGGCAATCAGCCCCAGCATTTT CASSLDGDRGNQPQHF
- TRBJ1-1 TRBD1 TRBV3-1/TRBV3-2 TGTGCCAGCAGCCAAGTCGCCGATACCGGTCGCCAGGGGGATGCTTTCTTT CASSQVADTGRQGDAFF
- TRBJ2-3 - TRBV5-1 TGCGCCAGCAGCTTGACAGGGACGACAGATACGCAGTATTTT CASSLTGTTDTQYF
- TRBJ2-5 - TRBV10-1 TGCGCCAGCAGTGCGGTCGGTGTCGGTGGGACCCAGTACTTC CASSAVGVGGTQYF
- TRBJ2-1 TRBD2 TRBV5-1 TGCGCCAGCAGCCCCGGGACTAGCGGGAGGGCGTATGAGCAGTTCTTC CASSPGTSGRAYEQFF
- TRBJ2-7 - TRBV3-1/TRBV3-2 TGTGCCAGCAGCCAAGTCGGCAGGGTAAAGGGCGAGCAGTACTTC CASSQVGRVKGEQYF
few TRBJ2-7 - TRBV2 TGTGCCAGCAGAGAGCGGGAGCAGTACTTC CASREREQYF
- TRBJ2-2 - TRBV29-1 TGCAGCGTTGTAGATCCGGCGGCCGGGGAGCTGTTTTTT CSVVDPAAGELFF
- TRBJ2-1 - TRBV28 TGTGCCACCCTCCGTGGGCAGGGAGGTGAGCAGTTCTTC CATLRGQGGEQFF
- TRBJ2-3 - TRBV5-1 TGCGCCAGCAGCTTCAGGGGGGAGGGCACAGATACGCAGTATTTT CASSFRGEGTDTQYF
- TRBJ1-5 - TRBV7-9 TGTGCCAGCAGCTTAGGCGGGGATCAGCCCCAGCATTTT CASSLGGDQPQHF
- TRBJ1-2 TRBD1 TRBV7-3 TGTGCCAGCAGCGTTGGGACAGGGGACAACTATGGCTACACCTTC CASSVGTGDNYGYTF
- TRBJ1-2 TRBD1 TRBV2 TGTGCCAGCATTGCCGGGACAGGGGTCGGCTATGGCTACACCTTC CASIAGTGVGYGYTF
few TRBJ2-1 - TRBV24-1 TGTGCCACCAGTGTAGTTGGTCGGGGTGAGCAGTTCTTC CATSVVGRGEQFF
- TRBJ2-7 TRBD2 TRBV28 TGTGCCAGCAGTTCGGCGGGAGCCTCCGAGCAGTACTTC CASSSAGASEQYF
- TRBJ2-1 - TRBV2 TGTGCCAGCAGTGCTCGGGTCGGGCAGGGCGATGAGCAGTTCTTC CASSARVGQGDEQFF
- TRBJ1-4 TRBD1 TRBV27 TGTGCCAGCAGGACGTGGAGGACAGGAAATAATGAAAAACTGTTTTTT CASRTWRTGNNEKLFF
- TRBJ2-3 TRBD2 TRBV7-2 TGTGCCAGCAGCAGGGGCGGGACTAGAATGTGGGCTACGCAGTATTTT CASSRGGTRMWATQYF
- TRBJ2-7 - TRBV5-1 TGCGCCAGCAGCCAGATTTCAGCCGGGTCCATCTTTGACGAGCAGTACTTC CASSQISAGSIFDEQYF
- TRBJ2-6 TRBD2 TRBV5-1 TGCGCCAGCAGCTTGGGGACTAGCGGGAACTCTGGGGCCAACGTCCTGACTTTC CASSLGTSGNSGANVLTF
- TRBJ2-7 TRBD1 TRBV5-4 TGTGCCAGCAGCCGGGACAGGGGCAACGAGCAGTACTTC CASSRDRGNEQYF
- TRBJ2-7 TRBD1 TRBV27 TGTGCCAGCAGCCGCACCGGGACAGGGGGGGGCGAGCAGTACTTC CASSRTGTGGGEQYF
- TRBJ2-7 TRBD2 TRBV7-8 TGTGCCAGCAGCTCACTAGCGGGTGAAACAGAGCAGTACTTC CASSSLAGETEQYF
- TRBJ1-5 - TRBV7-2 TGTGCCAGCAGCTTAAACAGTCTTTACCAGCCCCAGCATTTT CASSLNSLYQPQHF
- TRBJ2-1 - TRBV9 TGTGCCAGCAGCGTCGTAGCAGGGGGGAGGAATGAGCAGTTCTTC CASSVVAGGRNEQFF
- TRBJ1-2 TRBD1 TRBV7-3 TGTGCCAGCAGCTTCCGGGACAGCCTTCCCTACACCTTC CASSFRDSLPYTF
- TRBJ2-2 TRBD2 TRBV9 TGTGCCAGCAGCTTGGGACTAGCGGACACCGGGGAGCTGTTTTTT CASSLGLADTGELFF
- TRBJ2-5 - TRBV28 TGTGCCAGCAAATCCCCTTTAGTGCTGGGGGCCGATGAGACCCAGTACTTC CASKSPLVLGADETQYF